The clone carrying this T cell receptor (beta chain) was detected once. The source of the sample is a study of OX40 agonist ivuxolimab in advanced cancers. Germline CDR1 SNHLY, CDR2 FYNNEI. V was trimmed by 4 bases and J by 4 bases, leaving 17 bases between them. This CDR3 has 16 amino acids. Libraries were prepared by immunoSEQ multiplex PCR; TCRdb keeps only in-frame clonotypes and omits some of them. This sample has roughly 51,000 clones, with 88% found just once. The clonotype was recovered from an adult with an advanced solid tumor such as melanoma, head and neck, liver or kidney cancer. The rearrangement joins TRBV2 to TRBJ2-1; D not resolved. Material: CD4+ or CD8+ T cells sorted from blood, obtained in a trial of the OX40 agonist ivuxolimab. The CDR3 is CASSGWVGQTYNEQFF. The CDR3 bases are TGTGCCAGCAGTGGTTGGGTCGGGCAGACTTACAATGAGCAGTTCTTC.